This T cell receptor (beta chain) was retrieved from a study of cytomegalovirus exposure and HLA in healthy donors. The PCR ran on 60 Vbeta and 13 Jbeta primers. Produced via immunoSEQ multiplex PCR; TCRdb's table is partial and in-frame only. The table lists some 130,000 clones, around 79% of them singletons. The CDR3 length is 13 residues. V was clipped by 4 bases and J by 4 bases, with 11 bases between them. Germline V lookup: CDR1 SGHNT, CDR2 YYREEE (reference sequence). The chain has TRBV5-4 and TRBJ2-5; D perhaps matches TRBD1 (5 bases). Sequences were obtained from PBMCs. This receptor was taken from a female donor in good health and CMV-seronegative. DNA of the CDR3: TGTGCCAGCAGCAATACAAGGGGAGAGACCCAGTACTTC. It translates to CASSNTRGETQYF.